This TCR beta chain was found in a study of T cell responses to AZD1222 COVID-19 vaccine. Overall study results and limits: Unmutated regions of variants are reportedly targeted by nearly half of spike-specific TCRs. Vaccination with two AZD1222 doses was followed by a rise in Spike-specific TCR breadth and depth.

The data were produced by immunoSEQ multiplex PCR, yet TCRdb's version contains in-frame clones alone and is incomplete. The table shows 85,000 to 120,000 clones, with almost 90% occurring only once. Points on this clone: Its antigen is undetermined.

Germline CDR1 reads MNHEY; CDR2 reads SMNVEV (reference sequence). This CDR3 spans 14 amino acids. The V gene lost 6 bases and the J gene lost 0 bases, with 6 bases spanning the gap. The sample was peripheral blood, taken on day 0 of AZD1222 vaccination. The chain couples TRBV27 to TRBJ1-6; D uncertain. The clonotype comes from an adult in good health. CDR3 sequence reads: CASRWSSYNSPLHF. CDR3 nucleotide sequence: TGTGCCAGCAGATGGAGCTCCTATAATTCACCCCTCCACTTT.